Below, 4 T cell receptor beta chains from the same sample are listed, as sequenced in a study of beta chain features in type 1 diabetes. The sequenced template was cDNA made from the entire isolated RNA. Only in-frame clones appear in the TCRdb table, and some are missing; sequencing was by immunoSEQ multiplex PCR. The data contain around 240,000 clones, about 63% of them singletons. The sequenced sample was naive CD4+ T cells from blood. The origin of the receptors is a man aged 25 to 40 in good health.

This chain links TRBV29-1 with TRBJ2-2, with TRBD1 matching 10 bases. The junction had 18 bases not matched to a gene; V was cut back by 8 bases and J by 6 bases. Germline V gene sequence: CDR1 SQVTM, CDR2 ANQGSEA. There are 17 residues in the CDR3. Here the CDR3 reads CSSTGRIGTGAPGELFF. As DNA, the CDR3 is TGCAGCTCCACCGGAAGGATCGGGACAGGGGCCCCCGGGGAGCTGTTTTTT.

This clone was seen more than once but under ten times. The chain uses TRBV25-1 and TRBJ2-5, with D tentatively TRBD2 (6 bases). Between the trimmed V and J ends, which lost 2 bases and 7 bases, there was a span of 11 bases. Germline V gives CDR1 MGHDK, CDR2 SYGVNS. This CDR3 region has 13 residues. CDR3 loop: CASSEGAGGTQYF. Written as DNA, the CDR3 is TGTGCCAGCAGTGAAGGAGCCGGGGGGACCCAGTACTTC.

The chain employs TRBV7-2 and TRBJ2-1; 9 nucleotides line up with TRBD2. The CDR3 has 14 amino acids. Germline V lookup: CDR1 SGHTA, CDR2 FQGNSA. Trimming took 8 bases from V and 6 from J; bases not matched to a gene: 8. CDR3 DNA: TGTGCCAGCGGATCGCTAGCGGGGTTCAATGAGCAGTTCTTC. Amino acids: CASGSLAGFNEQFF. Using reference TRBV7-2 and TRBJ2-1 for the parts outside the CDR3, the full variable domain is GAGVSQSPSNKVTEKGKDVELRCDPISGHTALYWYRQSLGQGLEFLIYFQGNSAPDKSGLPSDRFSAERTGGSVSTLTIQRTQQEDSAVYLCASGSLAGFNEQFFGPGTRLTVL.

This chain joins TRBV4-1 and TRBJ2-1; no definite D call. CDR3 length: 15 amino acids. Germline V gives CDR1 MGHRA, CDR2 YSYEKL. V lost 4 bases and J 3 bases, leaving 13 bases between the germline ends. CDR3 amino acids: CASSPMRSSYNEQFF. CDR3 sequence (DNA): TGCGCCAGCAGCCCGATGCGGTCAAGCTACAATGAGCAGTTCTTC.